The 30 T cell receptor beta chains listed next were all sequenced from one sample in a study of shared clonotypes between healthy human individuals. The assay was immunoSEQ multiplex PCR, and TCRdb's table has in-frame clones only and misses some. The sample records roughly 2 million clones, over 85% being singletons. CD8 cells regarded as naive lacked CD45RO, were positively chosen for CCR7, and omitted terminally differentiated effector memory CD45RA+ cells. The specimen sequenced was naive CD8+ T cells sorted from blood. The source of these receptors is a man in his late teens or twenties in good health.

This clone was counted a single time. The CDR3 nucleotides read TGTGCCAGCAGTCCCTGGACAGGGGGCGAGGCTAGGGGTGAGCAGTACTTC. Protein product: CASSPWTGGEARGEQYF. The chain has TRBV28 and TRBJ2-7, with TRBD1 identical over 11 bases. Germline CDR1 reads MDHEN; CDR2 reads SYDVKM. J lost 7 bases, V lost 5 bases, and 16 bases had no gene match. The CDR3 spans 17 residues. The full variable domain, with the rest looked up from reference TRBV28 and TRBJ2-7, is DVKVTQSSRYLVKRTGEKVFLECVQDMDHENMFWYRQDPGLGLRLIYFSYDVKMKEKGDIPEGYSVSREKKERFSLILESASTNQTSMYLCASSPWTGGEARGEQYFGPGTRLTVT.

A remark on this clone: The sample contains more than one DNA sequence encoding this CDR3. The V gene is TRBV27, the J gene TRBJ2-1; the match to TRBD2 covers 13 bases. The junction had 0 bases not matched to a gene; V was cut back by 4 bases and J by 6 bases. The CDR3 spans 14 residues. Germline loops: CDR1 MNHEY, CDR2 SMNVEV (reference sequence). The CDR3 sequence: CASSWTSGGNEQFF. In DNA, the CDR3 is TGTGCCAGCAGTTGGACTAGCGGGGGCAATGAGCAGTTCTTC.

The CDR3 reads CASSPSTGSAEQFF. For the CDR3, the DNA is TGTGCCAGCAGCCCGTCGACAGGGTCGGCGGAGCAGTTCTTC. The V gene is TRBV5-5, the J gene TRBJ2-1, with 7 bases identical to TRBD1. Germline V gene data show CDR1 as SGHKS and CDR2 as YYEKEE (reference sequence). The V and J ends lost 4 bases and 10 bases, in that order; junction bases with no gene match: 11. This CDR3 comprises 14 residues.

The rearrangement uses TRBV4-1 and TRBJ2-5; 7 nucleotides agree with TRBD1. With 3 bases clipped from V and 5 bases from J, the junction kept 9 bases outside the gene matches. This CDR3 has 15 amino acids. Looked up from germline, CDR1 is MGHRA and CDR2 is YSYEKL. The CDR3 sequence: CASSHATGVRETQYF. The CDR3, as DNA: TGCGCCAGCAGCCACGCCACAGGGGTAAGGGAGACCCAGTACTTC.

This sequence joins TRBV5-4 and TRBJ1-2; a weak D match, TRBD1 (5 bases). With 0 bases removed from V and 4 bases from J, the gap between germline ends came to 13 bases. The CDR3 extends over 15 amino acids. Per the germline V gene, CDR1 is SGHNT and CDR2 is YYREEE (reference sequence). The CDR3, as DNA: TGTGCCAGCAGCTTGGCGGGGGAACAACTCTATGGCTACACCTTC. Protein sequence: CASSLAGEQLYGYTF.

The chain uses TRBV5-5 and TRBJ2-7; 8 bases line up with TRBD2. This CDR3 contains 15 residues. J gave up 3 bases and V 1 base, and 6 bases lay outside the gene matches. Germline V gene data show CDR1 as SGHKS and CDR2 as YYEKEE (reference sequence). CDR3 in amino acids: CASSLISGAFYEQYF. As DNA, the CDR3 is TGTGCCAGCAGCTTGATTAGCGGGGCATTCTACGAGCAGTACTTC.

This chain uses TRBV4-3 with TRBJ1-4, with D perhaps TRBD1 (6 bases). Per the germline V gene, CDR1 is LGHNA and CDR2 is YSLEER. The CDR3 is 16 residues long. V lost 3 bases, J lost 7 bases, and 18 bases lay in between. The DNA for the CDR3 is TGCGCCAGCAGCCAGGAACGATGGGGGCGGGGTGAAAAACTGTTTTTT. Translation gives CASSQERWGRGEKLFF.

The genes are TRBV2 and TRBJ1-2; no firm D call. CDR1 is SNHLY and CDR2 is FYNNEI in the germline V gene. The CDR3 is made up of 13 amino acids. V was pared by 7 bases and J by 4 bases, with 13 bases between. CDR3 DNA: TGTGCCAGCAATAATAAAGCGAGCTATGGCTACACCTTC. Residues: CASNNKASYGYTF.

Comments on this clone: The sample contains more than one DNA sequence encoding this CDR3. CDR3 DNA: TGTGCCAGCAGCCCACCGTCAGGGGGCACAGATACGCAGTATTTT. Translating it yields CASSPPSGGTDTQYF. The chain uses TRBV7-9 and TRBJ2-3; D may be TRBD1 (6 bases). The CDR3 totals 15 residues. Germline lookup yields CDR1 SEHNR and CDR2 FQNEAQ (reference sequence). Trimming left V 5 bases short and J 1 base short, with 13 bases between.

The V call is TRBV28, the J call TRBJ2-5; TRBD2 agrees at 9 bases. Per germline, CDR1 MDHEN and CDR2 SYDVKM. CDR3 length: 17 amino acids. The trim removed 5 bases at V and 1 base at J, leaving 11 bases unmatched. The CDR3 nucleotides read TGTGCCAGCAGTCTCACCACTAGCGGGTCTTCCCAAGAGACCCAGTACTTC. As protein: CASSLTTSGSSQETQYF.

The CDR3 DNA follows: TGTGCCAGCAGGGAAAGACTAGCGGGGGGGCCAGATACGCAGTATTTT. The encoded protein is CASRERLAGGPDTQYF. The V and J genes are TRBV2 and TRBJ2-3; 14 nucleotides match TRBD2. The V gene's germline CDR1 is SNHLY and CDR2 FYNNEI. The CDR3 consists of 16 residues. V trimming: 6 bases; J trimming: 4 bases; junction bases outside the gene matches: 6.

The J gene is TRBJ2-1, the V gene TRBV7-8, with 11 bases fitting TRBD2. V trimming: 0 bases; J trimming: 4 bases; junction bases outside the gene matches: 8. Germline values: CDR1 SGHVS, CDR2 FQNEAQ. The CDR3 consists of 18 residues. CDR3 nucleotides: TGTGCCAGCAGCTTAGCAATGGGACTAGCGGACCCATACAATGAGCAGTTCTTC. It is translated as CASSLAMGLADPYNEQFF.

The chain has TRBV15 and TRBJ2-7; 7 bases map to TRBD2. Germline-derived CDR1 and CDR2 are LNHNV and YYDKDF (reference sequence). This CDR3 region has 14 residues. V was pared by 0 bases and J by 2 bases, with 1 base of the junction left unmatched. The CDR3 nucleotides read TGTGCCACCAGCAGAGATGCGGGGGCCTACGAGCAGTACTTC. Protein sequence: CATSRDAGAYEQYF.

This rearrangement joins TRBV6-6 to TRBJ1-2, with TRBD1 matching over 9 bases. Germline-derived CDR1 and CDR2 are MNHNY and SVGAGI (reference sequence). Trimming at V came to 10 bases and at J to 4 bases, leaving 4 bases not matched to a gene. This CDR3 has 12 residues. CDR3 in DNA: TGTGCCACCCCGGGACAGGGCTATGGCTACACCTTC. Residues: CATPGQGYGYTF.

This rearrangement joins TRBV2 to TRBJ2-1, with D tentatively TRBD2 (6 bases). The CDR3 contains 15 residues. The ends were cut back, 9 bases at V and 10 bases at J, with 25 bases in the middle. Per germline, CDR1 SNHLY and CDR2 FYNNEI. This CDR3 reads CASIAGGPRLIEQFF. DNA of the CDR3: TGTGCCAGTATTGCCGGGGGACCTAGGCTCATCGAGCAGTTCTTC.

The V and J genes are TRBV12-2 and TRBJ2-7. TRBV12-2 is recorded as a pseudogene. CDR3 length equals 13 residues. As DNA, the CDR3 is TGTGCAAGTCGCTTGGGGGGACACTACGAGCAGTACTTC. Encoded protein: CASRLGGHYEQYF.

V usage is TRBV27 and J usage is TRBJ1-5, with D possibly TRBD1 on 5 matching bases. V dropped 4 bases and J dropped 0 bases, with 10 bases sitting between them. The CDR3 covers 15 residues. The germline gives CDR1 MNHEY, CDR2 SMNVEV (reference sequence). This CDR3 reads CASSWKGDSNQPQHF. CDR3 in DNA: TGTGCCAGCAGTTGGAAAGGGGATAGCAATCAGCCCCAGCATTTT.

The V gene is TRBV4-1, the J gene TRBJ1-1; D is unclear. Per germline, CDR1 MGHRA and CDR2 YSYEKL. The V end was cut by 0 bases, the J end by 1 base, with 3 bases between. This CDR3 has 13 residues. CDR3 nucleotide sequence: TGCGCCAGCAGCCAAGAGAAGAACACTGAAGCTTTCTTT. Its protein product is CASSQEKNTEAFF.

The chain has TRBV10-2 and TRBJ2-7; weak D call: TRBD2 (5 bases). Between the trimmed V and J ends, which lost 2 bases and 3 bases, there was a span of 14 bases. Germline CDR1 and CDR2: WSHSY and SAAADI. This CDR3 region has 15 residues. This chain's CDR3 is CASSEIGIWVYEQYF. The CDR3 bases are TGCGCCAGCAGTGAGATCGGGATTTGGGTCTACGAGCAGTACTTC.

The rearrangement uses TRBV27 and TRBJ2-7; TRBD1 matches at 9 bases. Germline assignment: CDR1 MNHEY and CDR2 SMNVEV (reference sequence). The CDR3 has 12 residues. The junction had 2 bases not matched to a gene; V was cut back by 6 bases and J by 5 bases. Here the CDR3 reads CASRGDRDEQYF. For the CDR3, the DNA is TGTGCCAGCAGGGGGGACAGGGACGAGCAGTACTTC.

V is TRBV13 and J is TRBJ1-2, with D perhaps matching TRBD1 (5 bases). The ends were cut back, 4 bases at V and 6 bases at J, with 12 bases in the middle. CDR1 and CDR2 (germline): PRHDT, FYEKMQ (reference sequence). This CDR3 has 13 residues. The CDR3 spells CASSSGRDHGYTF. CDR3 in DNA: TGTGCCAGCAGCTCGGGCAGGGACCATGGCTACACCTTC.

The V call is TRBV2, the J call TRBJ2-1; D call uncertain. The ends were cut back, 7 bases at V and 2 bases at J, with 12 bases in the middle. The CDR3 runs 14 residues. Per germline, CDR1 SNHLY and CDR2 FYNNEI. As DNA, the CDR3 is TGTGCCAGCAATGGCAGGACCACCTACAATGAGCAGTTCTTC. Its protein product is CASNGRTTYNEQFF. The full variable domain, with the rest looked up from reference TRBV2 and TRBJ2-1, is EPEVTQTPSHQVTQMGQEVILRCVPISNHLYFYWYRQILGQKVEFLVSFYNNEISEKSEIFDDQFSVERPDGSNFTLKIRSTKLEDSAMYFCASNGRTTYNEQFFGPGTRLTVL.

The V call is TRBV9, the J call TRBJ2-3, with TRBD2 identical over 7 bases. Trimming removed 3 bases from V and 4 bases from J; junction bases left unmatched: 11. CDR3 size: 16 residues. Germline CDR1 SGDLS, CDR2 YYNGEE. The CDR3 nucleotides are TGTGCCAGCAGCGCCGTTGGGGAGGGCCTGGCAGATACGCAGTATTTT. It codes for CASSAVGEGLADTQYF.

This chain links TRBV2 with TRBJ1-5; TRBD1 agrees at 10 bases. This CDR3 has 15 residues. V dropped 6 bases and J dropped 0; count of bases not matched to a gene: 2. Germline CDR1 SNHLY, CDR2 FYNNEI. The chain's CDR3 is CASSGTGDSNQPQHF. Written as DNA, the CDR3 is TGTGCCAGCAGCGGGACAGGGGATAGCAATCAGCCCCAGCATTTT.

The chain employs TRBV30 and TRBJ1-6; weak D call: TRBD1 (6 bases). The length of the CDR3 is 17 residues. The V gene's germline CDR1 is GTSNPN and CDR2 SVGIG (reference sequence). Trimming left V 1 base short and J 0 bases short, with 13 bases between. The CDR3 DNA sequence: TGTGCCTGGAGTGACGACCAGGGGCTCTCCTATAATTCACCCCTCCACTTT. This translates into CAWSDDQGLSYNSPLHF.

The rearrangement joins TRBV5-4 to TRBJ1-2, with 7 positions matching TRBD1. In germline, CDR1 is SGHNT, CDR2 YYREEE (reference sequence). J gave up 10 bases and V 3 bases, and 6 bases lay outside the gene matches. The length of the CDR3 is 12 residues. This chain's CDR3 is CASSSGGGNYTF. In DNA form, the CDR3 reads TGTGCCAGCAGCTCAGGGGGGGGCAACTACACCTTC. The entire variable domain, with the rest obtained from reference TRBV5-4 and TRBJ1-2, is as follows: ETGVTQSPTHLIKTRGQQVTLRCSSQSGHNTVSWYQQALGQGPQFIFQYYREEENGRGNFPPRFSGLQFPNYSSELNVNALELDDSALYLCASSSGGGNYTFGSGTRLTVV.

The J gene is TRBJ2-5, the V gene TRBV6-5, with a weak D call TRBD1 (6 bases). With the DNA end fitting TRBJ2-7 better, the J assignment may be wrong. The CDR3 covers 13 residues. CDR1 is MNHEY and CDR2 is SVGAGI in the germline V gene. CDR3 amino acids: CASWDNANYEQYF. The CDR3 DNA sequence: TGTGCCAGCTGGGACAACGCTAACTACGAGCAGTACTTC.

This chain joins TRBV11-2 and TRBJ2-5, with D perhaps matching TRBD2 (6 bases). Trimming shortened V by 5 bases and J by 1 base, and 17 bases separated the two germline ends. Germline lookup yields CDR1 SGHAT and CDR2 FQNNGV. This CDR3 spans 16 amino acids. CDR3 protein: CASSAYPLAVQETQYF. Written as DNA, the CDR3 is TGTGCCAGCAGCGCTTACCCCTTAGCGGTCCAAGAGACCCAGTACTTC.

In its sample, this clone was seen a few times. The gene calls are TRBV28 and TRBJ1-1; D is perhaps TRBD1 (5 bases). The length of the CDR3 is 13 residues. Trimming cost V 6 bases and J 3 bases, with 11 bases left between them. Germline V lookup: CDR1 MDHEN, CDR2 SYDVKM. CDR3 nucleotide sequence: TGTGCCAGCAGGCCAGGGTTATACACTGAAGCTTTCTTT. It encodes CASRPGLYTEAFF.

This chain uses TRBV4-3 with TRBJ1-2; D remains unclear. The ends were cut back, 0 bases at V and 5 bases at J, with 13 bases in the middle. This CDR3 contains 15 residues. Per germline, CDR1 LGHNA and CDR2 YSLEER. CDR3 in DNA: TGCGCCAGCAGCCAAGATCATGCAGCTTTTTATGGCTACACCTTC. Protein: CASSQDHAAFYGYTF.